The entry below describes one T cell receptor (beta chain). Its target is not known. TCRdb called the 5' RACE reads again in MiXCR, with one record for every CDR3 protein. The sample has more than 45,000 distinct CDR3 sequences; roughly 28% are singletons. The CDR3 sequence is 14 residues long. Trimming shortened V by 6 bases and J by 2 bases, and 11 bases separated the two germline ends. The germline V gene has CDR1 MNHNY and CDR2 SVGAGI (reference sequence). Broader study findings: In terms of TCR gene usage, tumor memory CD4+ T cells clustered together with blood and lymph node memory CD4+ cells, as well as with lymph node naive CD4+ cells.

This chain uses TRBV6-6 with TRBJ1-5, with unresolved D. This clonotype was sampled from a female donor with breast cancer. The specimen was tumor-infiltrating memory CD4+ T cells sorted from the breast tumor. Regarding subset: memory CD4+ T cells, CD4+CD45RO+CD25-. The CDR3 DNA reads as TGTGCCAGCAGGAGGGAACGGGGCAATCAGCCCCAGCATTTT. Protein product: CASRRERGNQPQHF.